This TCR beta chain was sequenced in a study of blood T cell repertoires in COVID-19. Looking at the study overall: Both acute and convalescent COVID-19 samples were obtained from the United States, Italy and Spain.

The protocol was immunoSEQ multiplex PCR, while the TCRdb copy is restricted to in-frame clones and leaves out a portion. Of about 210,000 clones listed, more than 75% are singletons. The CDR3 contains 14 residues. Trimming took 3 bases from V and 7 from J; bases not matched to a gene: 5. Germline CDR1 reads MDHEN; CDR2 reads SYDVKM. The sequencing sample was made of peripheral blood. V and J are TRBV28 and TRBJ2-2; TRBD2 agrees at 7 bases. This receptor was identified in a woman older than 75 with acute or convalescent COVID-19. Here the CDR3 DNA reads TGTGCCAGCAGTTTTACTAGCGCCCACGGGGAGCTGTTTTTT. Translated, it gives CASSFTSAHGELFF.